The 2 T cell receptor beta chains below all came from one sample that was sequenced in a study of CD4 T cells in relation to SARS-CoV-2 and coronaviruses. The protocol was immunoSEQ multiplex PCR, while the TCRdb copy is restricted to in-frame clones and leaves out a portion. The sample has 35,000 to 40,000 clones, over 75% seen once. Sequences were obtained from memory CD4+ T cells from PBMCs. The receptors come from an adult with COVID-19.

The chain combines TRBV24-1 with TRBJ1-5; a weak D match, TRBD1 (6 bases). CDR1 is KGHDR and CDR2 is SFDVKD in the germline V gene. The V end lost 5 bases, the J end lost 6 bases, and 10 bases lay between the germline ends. The CDR3 runs to 13 residues. Here the CDR3 DNA reads TGTGCCACCAGTGCGGGGGGCGGTCAGCCCCAGCATTTT. Protein product: CATSAGGGQPQHF.

The rearrangement uses TRBV18 and TRBJ1-3, with 9 bases fitting TRBD1. Trimming removed 6 bases from V and 0 bases from J; junction bases left unmatched: 9. This CDR3 region has 17 residues. Per the germline V gene, CDR1 is KGHSH and CDR2 is LQKENI. In DNA, the CDR3 is TGTGCCAGCTCTACTCGGACAGGGGACAGCTCTGGAAACACCATATATTTT. It is translated as CASSTRTGDSSGNTIYF. Looking up the rest from reference TRBV18 and TRBJ1-3 gives the full variable domain: NAGVMQNPRHLVRRRGQEARLRCSPMKGHSHVYWYRQLPEEGLKFMVYLQKENIIDESGMPKERFSAEFPKEGPSILRIQQVVRGDSAAYFCASSTRTGDSSGNTIYFGEGSWLTVV.